The present T cell receptor beta chain was sequenced within a study of cytomegalovirus exposure and HLA in healthy donors. Study in general: Some 200 million T cells yielded around 100 million unique TCR beta sequences, as an earlier analysis found. The early release's HLA-typed donors yielded approximately 81 million unique TCRs.

Broader study findings: Confirmation was obtained in vitro that a few CMV-associated chains are specific for CMV antigens. Within an earlier analysis, most TCR beta V segments proved productive either about 90% or about 30% of the time.

The V segment lost 5 bases and the J segment 2 bases; nucleotides outside the gene matches: 4. CDR1 and CDR2 from the germline V gene are SGHTA and FQGNSA. This CDR3 spans 14 amino acids. Concerning this clone itself: Antigen unknown.

Researchers ran the PCR with 60 Vbeta and 13 Jbeta primers. The method was immunoSEQ multiplex PCR; TCRdb's version includes in-frame clones alone and lacks a portion of them. Of around 150,000 clones listed, 60% to 80% are singletons. The rearrangement links TRBV7-2 to TRBJ2-7, with 9 bases identical to TRBD2. The clonotype was recovered from a woman aged 25 to 39 in good health and CMV-seronegative. The sample taken for sequencing was PBMCs. CDR3 DNA: TGTGCCAGCAGCCCCGGACTAGCGACCTACGAGCAGTACTTC. This sequence encodes CASSPGLATYEQYF.